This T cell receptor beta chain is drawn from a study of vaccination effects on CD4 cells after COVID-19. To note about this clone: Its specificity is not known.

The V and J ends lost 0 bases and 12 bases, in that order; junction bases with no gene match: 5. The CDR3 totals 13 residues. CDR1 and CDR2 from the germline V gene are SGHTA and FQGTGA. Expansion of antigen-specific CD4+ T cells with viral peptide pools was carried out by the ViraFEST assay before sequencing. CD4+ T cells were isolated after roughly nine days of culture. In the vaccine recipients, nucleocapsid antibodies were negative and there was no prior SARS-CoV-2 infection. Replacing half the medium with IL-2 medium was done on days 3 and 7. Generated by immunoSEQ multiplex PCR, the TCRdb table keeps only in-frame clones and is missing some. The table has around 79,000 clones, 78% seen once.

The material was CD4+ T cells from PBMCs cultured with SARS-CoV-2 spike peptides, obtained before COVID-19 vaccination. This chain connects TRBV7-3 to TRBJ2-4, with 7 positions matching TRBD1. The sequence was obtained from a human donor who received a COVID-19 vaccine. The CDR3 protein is CASSLTPTGNQYF. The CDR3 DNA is TGTGCCAGCAGCTTAACCCCGACAGGGAATCAGTACTTC.